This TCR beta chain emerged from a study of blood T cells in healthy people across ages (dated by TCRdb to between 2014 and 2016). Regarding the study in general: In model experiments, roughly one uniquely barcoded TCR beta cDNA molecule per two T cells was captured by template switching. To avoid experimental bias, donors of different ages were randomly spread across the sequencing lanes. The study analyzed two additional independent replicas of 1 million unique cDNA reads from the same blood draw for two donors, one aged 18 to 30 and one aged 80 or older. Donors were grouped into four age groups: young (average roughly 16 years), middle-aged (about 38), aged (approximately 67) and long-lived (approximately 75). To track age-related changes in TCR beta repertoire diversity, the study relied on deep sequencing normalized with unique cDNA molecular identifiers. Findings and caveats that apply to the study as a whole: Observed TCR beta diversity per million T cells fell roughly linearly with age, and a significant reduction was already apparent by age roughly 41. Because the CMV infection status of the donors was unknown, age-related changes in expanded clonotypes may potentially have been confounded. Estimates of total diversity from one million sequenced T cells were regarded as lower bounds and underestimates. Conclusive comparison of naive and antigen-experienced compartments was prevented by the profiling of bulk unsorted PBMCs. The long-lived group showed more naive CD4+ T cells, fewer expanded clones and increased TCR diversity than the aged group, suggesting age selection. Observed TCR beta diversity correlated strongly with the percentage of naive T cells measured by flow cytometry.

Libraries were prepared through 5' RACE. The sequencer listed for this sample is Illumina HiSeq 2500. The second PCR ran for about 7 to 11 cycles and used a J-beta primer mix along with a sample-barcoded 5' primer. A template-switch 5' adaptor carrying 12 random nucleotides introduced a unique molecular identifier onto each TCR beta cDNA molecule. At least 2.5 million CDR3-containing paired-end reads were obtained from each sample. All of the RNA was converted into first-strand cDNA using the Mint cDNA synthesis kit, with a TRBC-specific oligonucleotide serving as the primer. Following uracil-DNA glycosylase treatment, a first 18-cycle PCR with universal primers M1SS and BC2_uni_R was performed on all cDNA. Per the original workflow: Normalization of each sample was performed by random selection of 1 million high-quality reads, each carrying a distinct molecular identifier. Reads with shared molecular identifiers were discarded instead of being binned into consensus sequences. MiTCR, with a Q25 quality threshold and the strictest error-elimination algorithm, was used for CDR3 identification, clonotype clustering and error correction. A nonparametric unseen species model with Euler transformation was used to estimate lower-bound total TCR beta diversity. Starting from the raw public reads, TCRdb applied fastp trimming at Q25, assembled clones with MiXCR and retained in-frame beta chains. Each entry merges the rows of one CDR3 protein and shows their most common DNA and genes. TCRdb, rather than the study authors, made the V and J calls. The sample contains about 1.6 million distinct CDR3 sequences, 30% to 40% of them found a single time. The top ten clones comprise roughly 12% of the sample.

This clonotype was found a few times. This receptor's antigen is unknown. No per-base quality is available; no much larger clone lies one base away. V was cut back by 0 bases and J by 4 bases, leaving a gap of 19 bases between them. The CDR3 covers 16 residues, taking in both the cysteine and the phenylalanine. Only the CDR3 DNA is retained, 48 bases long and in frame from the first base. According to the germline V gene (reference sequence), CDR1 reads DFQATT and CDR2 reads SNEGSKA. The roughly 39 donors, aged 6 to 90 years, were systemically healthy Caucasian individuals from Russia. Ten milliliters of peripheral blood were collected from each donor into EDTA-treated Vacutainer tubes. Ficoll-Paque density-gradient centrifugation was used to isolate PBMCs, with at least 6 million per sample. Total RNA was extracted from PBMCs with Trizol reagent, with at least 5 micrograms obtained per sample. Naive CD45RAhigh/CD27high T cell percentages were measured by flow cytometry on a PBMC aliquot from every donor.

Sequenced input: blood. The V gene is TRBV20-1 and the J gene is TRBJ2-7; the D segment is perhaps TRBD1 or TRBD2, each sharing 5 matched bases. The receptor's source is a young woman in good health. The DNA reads TGCAGTGCTAGAGATATTGACGGGGCCAAGACTTACGAGCAGTACTTC. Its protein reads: CSARDIDGAKTYEQYF.